A selection of T cell receptor beta chains follows, all from one sample in a study of blood T cell repertoires in COVID-19. Here immunoSEQ multiplex PCR was the method, and the copy in TCRdb shows in-frame clones only, minus some. The sample contains around 130,000 clones, roughly 90% of which appear only once. The source material was peripheral blood. The receptors come from a man aged 50 to 60 with active COVID-19. The CDR3 runs from the conserved cysteine through the conserved F or W. The order of the fields is V gene, J gene, clone size, D gene, CDR3 DNA, CDR3 protein. D genes are given only for firm matches. Part of the rows lack a size; the others show once, few, many or a class for expanded clones.

V: TRBV6-1
J: TRBJ1-5
size: once
D: .
DNA: TGTGCCAGCAGTGAAACAGGTCGCCGGGGCAATCAGCCCCAGCATTTT
CDR3: CASSETGRRGNQPQHF

V: TRBV5-1
J: TRBJ2-2
size: .
D: TRBD1
DNA: TGCGCCAGCAGCTTGCAGGGGGCGACCACCGGGGAGCTGTTTTTT
CDR3: CASSLQGATTGELFF

V: TRBV19
J: TRBJ2-5
size: .
D: TRBD1
DNA: TGTGCCAGTAGTACGACAGGGCAAGAGACCCAGTACTTC
CDR3: CASSTTGQETQYF

V: TRBV5-1
J: TRBJ2-5
size: once
D: TRBD2
DNA: TGCGCCAGCAGCCGGGATAGCGGGATCCAAGAGACCCAGTACTTC
CDR3: CASSRDSGIQETQYF

V: TRBV12-5
J: TRBJ2-7
size: .
D: TRBD2
DNA: TGTGCTAGTGGTTCGGGTTCCCGGGGGGGCTACGAGCAGTACTTC
CDR3: CASGSGSRGGYEQYF

V: TRBV27
J: TRBJ2-2
size: .
D: TRBD2
DNA: TGTGCCAGCAGTTCGCCGGGACTAGTTGGGACCTGGGAGCTGTTTTTT
CDR3: CASSSPGLVGTWELFF

V: TRBV6-5
J: TRBJ1-2
size: .
D: TRBD1
DNA: TGTGCCAGCAGTTACTCTGGACAGGGGGCGCTCTATGGCTACACCTTC
CDR3: CASSYSGQGALYGYTF

V: TRBV7-3
J: TRBJ2-3
size: .
D: TRBD1
DNA: TGTGCCAGCATGGGACAGGGGTCAGATACGCAGTATTTT
CDR3: CASMGQGSDTQYF

V: TRBV2
J: TRBJ2-1
size: .
D: .
DNA: TGTGCCAGCAGTGAAAATAGAGGGAGCCACGGGCAGTTCTTC
CDR3: CASSENRGSHGQFF

V: TRBV12-5
J: TRBJ2-3
size: .
D: TRBD1
DNA: TGTGCTAGTGGTCAGAGACAGGGGGAGATAATAAAAGATACGCAGTATTTT
CDR3: CASGQRQGEIIKDTQYF

V: TRBV13
J: TRBJ1-3
size: few
D: .
DNA: TGTGCCAGCAAGGGTACGGGGTCTGGAAACACCATATATTTT
CDR3: CASKGTGSGNTIYF

V: TRBV12-3/TRBV12-4
J: TRBJ2-7
size: once
D: TRBD1
DNA: TGTGCCAGCTGCAGGGGGCGCGAGCAGTACTTC
CDR3: CASCRGREQYF

V: TRBV5-4
J: TRBJ2-3
size: once
D: .
DNA: TGTGCCAGCAGCCCGGAGGCGGTGGCAGATACGCAGTATTTT
CDR3: CASSPEAVADTQYF

V: TRBV24-1
J: TRBJ2-1
size: .
D: TRBD2
DNA: TGTGCCACCAGTGGGTCCTCGGGAGGGTCCTACAATGAGCAGTTCTTC
CDR3: CATSGSSGGSYNEQFF

V: TRBV11-3
J: TRBJ2-1
size: .
D: .
DNA: TGTGCCAGCAGCCTGAGGTATGAGCAGTTCTTC
CDR3: CASSLRYEQFF

V: TRBV7-9
J: TRBJ1-1
size: .
D: TRBD1
DNA: TGTGCCAGCAGCTTAACAGGGGTCACTGAAGCTTTCTTT
CDR3: CASSLTGVTEAFF

V: TRBV24-1
J: TRBJ1-5
size: .
D: .
DNA: TGTGCCACCAGCAGGGGCAATCAGCCCCAGCATTTT
CDR3: CATSRGNQPQHF

V: TRBV7-2
J: TRBJ2-1
size: .
D: TRBD2
DNA: TGTGCCAGCAGCACGACCGGGGTAGCGGGACACAATGAGCAGTTCTTC
CDR3: CASSTTGVAGHNEQFF

V: TRBV19
J: TRBJ2-3
size: once
D: TRBD1
DNA: TGTGCCAGTAGTATTGGTGTTGCAGGGGGCCTAGATACGCAGTATTTT
CDR3: CASSIGVAGGLDTQYF

V: TRBV18
J: TRBJ2-2
size: .
D: .
DNA: TGTGCCAGCTCACCATTAGCGCAAAACACCGGGGAGCTGTTTTTT
CDR3: CASSPLAQNTGELFF

V: TRBV12-5
J: TRBJ2-3
size: .
D: .
DNA: TGTGCTAGTGGTTCCAGACACAACTTAGATACGCAGTATTTT
CDR3: CASGSRHNLDTQYF

V: TRBV6-5
J: TRBJ2-1
size: .
D: TRBD1
DNA: TGTGCCAGCAGTTCGACAACAGGGGGATTCTACAATGAGCAGTTCTTC
CDR3: CASSSTTGGFYNEQFF

V: TRBV19
J: TRBJ2-3
size: .
D: .
DNA: TGTGCCAGTAACTACGGTACTACGCCCTCAGATACGCAGTATTTT
CDR3: CASNYGTTPSDTQYF

V: TRBV30
J: TRBJ1-4
size: .
D: .
DNA: TGTGCCTGGAGTTATCATGAAAAACTGTTTTTT
CDR3: CAWSYHEKLFF

V: TRBV24-1
J: TRBJ1-5
size: .
D: .
DNA: TGTGCCACCAGCCAGGATGGGTATAGCAATCAGCCCCAGCATTTT
CDR3: CATSQDGYSNQPQHF

V: TRBV7-9
J: TRBJ1-1
size: once
D: .
DNA: TGTGCCAGCAGCCCCCAGCGAGGGGGAGAAGCTTTCTTT
CDR3: CASSPQRGGEAFF

V: TRBV5-1
J: TRBJ2-7
size: .
D: TRBD2
DNA: TGCGCCAGCAGCCCCGGGGGAGCGGGGGGGCATGAGCAGTACTTC
CDR3: CASSPGGAGGHEQYF

V: TRBV5-1
J: TRBJ2-4
size: .
D: TRBD1
DNA: TGCGCCAGCAGAAACAGGGGAGAACACATTCAGTACTTC
CDR3: CASRNRGEHIQYF

V: TRBV5-1
J: TRBJ1-2
size: .
D: TRBD1
DNA: TGCGCCAGCAGCCCCAACACAGGGGTGGGTTTTTTGAACTATGGCTACACCTTC
CDR3: CASSPNTGVGFLNYGYTF

V: TRBV7-2
J: TRBJ1-1
size: once
D: .
DNA: TGTGCCAGCAGCAGCACAGGGACTGAAGCTTTCTTT
CDR3: CASSSTGTEAFF

V: TRBV7-9
J: TRBJ2-5
size: .
D: TRBD1
DNA: TGTGCCAGCAGCCCGAAACAGGGGCCCTCGAAAGAGGCCCAGTACTTC
CDR3: CASSPKQGPSKEAQYF

V: TRBV7-9
J: TRBJ1-2
size: .
D: TRBD1
DNA: TGTGCCAGCAGCTACCTCCGGGACAGGGGGCAGGGTGGCTACACCTTC
CDR3: CASSYLRDRGQGGYTF

V: TRBV19
J: TRBJ1-2
size: .
D: .
DNA: TGTGCCAGTGGGACTAATAACATATATGGCTACACCTTC
CDR3: CASGTNNIYGYTF

V: TRBV27
J: TRBJ1-1
size: .
D: .
DNA: TGTGCCAGCAGTTTCAGGGCTGGCACTGAAGCTTTCTTT
CDR3: CASSFRAGTEAFF

V: TRBV18
J: TRBJ1-2
size: .
D: .
DNA: TGTGCCAGCTCACCAAATCTGGAGGGCTACACCTTC
CDR3: CASSPNLEGYTF

V: TRBV5-4
J: TRBJ2-2
size: once
D: .
DNA: TGTGCCAGCAGCTTGCAGGGCCGGAGCACCGGGGAGCTGTTTTTT
CDR3: CASSLQGRSTGELFF

V: TRBV5-1
J: TRBJ1-4
size: .
D: .
DNA: TGCGCCAGCAGCTTGGATCTTAGGGGTGAAAAACTGTTTTTT
CDR3: CASSLDLRGEKLFF

V: TRBV27
J: TRBJ1-1
size: .
D: .
DNA: TGTGCCAGCAGTGCAGGTGGGACTGAAGCTTTCTTT
CDR3: CASSAGGTEAFF

V: TRBV10-2
J: TRBJ2-5
size: .
D: TRBD1
DNA: TGCGCCAGCAGTGACCCTCGACAGGGGGTAGGGGAGACCCAGTACTTC
CDR3: CASSDPRQGVGETQYF

V: TRBV4-2
J: TRBJ2-2
size: .
D: TRBD2
DNA: TGTGCCAGCAGCCGAGGCCGGTGGGGGGGGACCTCCGGGGAGCTGTTTTTT
CDR3: CASSRGRWGGTSGELFF

V: TRBV7-9
J: TRBJ2-3
size: few
D: TRBD2
DNA: TGTGCCAGCAGCCGCCGGCTGGGACTAGCGGGGGGAGATACGCAGTATTTT
CDR3: CASSRRLGLAGGDTQYF

V: TRBV18
J: TRBJ2-7
size: .
D: TRBD1
DNA: TGTGCCAGCTCGGACAGGGGCCCTTCGGGGCAGTACTTC
CDR3: CASSDRGPSGQYF

V: TRBV19
J: TRBJ2-1
size: .
D: TRBD1
DNA: TGTGCCAGTAGTATTGACAGGGGGCAGTTAAATGAGCAGTTCTTC
CDR3: CASSIDRGQLNEQFF

V: TRBV19
J: TRBJ1-4
size: .
D: TRBD1
DNA: TGTGCCAGTAGTCCCCAATCAGGGGGCACCAGCAATGAAAAACTGTTTTTT
CDR3: CASSPQSGGTSNEKLFF

V: TRBV5-4
J: TRBJ1-1
size: .
D: .
DNA: TGTGCCAGCAGCTCCGGACAATTGAACACTGAAGCTTTCTTT
CDR3: CASSSGQLNTEAFF

V: TRBV5-1
J: TRBJ2-7
size: .
D: .
DNA: TGCGCCAGCAGCTTGTCATCCCGGGATTACGAGCAGTACTTC
CDR3: CASSLSSRDYEQYF

V: TRBV3-1/TRBV3-2
J: TRBJ1-4
size: .
D: TRBD1
DNA: TGTGCCAGCAGCCAAGGGACAGGGACAAATGAAAAACTGTTTTTT
CDR3: CASSQGTGTNEKLFF

V: TRBV5-8
J: TRBJ1-1
size: once
D: .
DNA: TGTGCCAGCGATCAGGGTCGGAATATAGAAGCTTTCTTT
CDR3: CASDQGRNIEAFF

V: TRBV18
J: TRBJ1-2
size: .
D: .
DNA: TGTGCCAGCTCTAGTAACGCCTATGGCTACACCTTC
CDR3: CASSSNAYGYTF

V: TRBV6-1
J: TRBJ1-2
size: .
D: TRBD1
DNA: TGTGCCAGCAGTGTAGCCCGGGACAGTATCTCTAACTATGGCTACACCTTC
CDR3: CASSVARDSISNYGYTF

V: TRBV6-5
J: TRBJ1-1
size: few
D: .
DNA: TGTGCCAGCCGAAATACGCGGTACACTGAAGCTTTCTTT
CDR3: CASRNTRYTEAFF

V: TRBV29-1
J: TRBJ2-3
size: .
D: TRBD2
DNA: TGCAGCGTGGCGGGGGGGGATAGCACAGATACGCAGTATTTT
CDR3: CSVAGGDSTDTQYF

V: TRBV3-1/TRBV3-2
J: TRBJ2-3
size: .
D: TRBD2
DNA: TGTGCCAGCAGCCAAGATCGACTAGCGCTAAGCACAGATACGCAGTATTTT
CDR3: CASSQDRLALSTDTQYF

V: TRBV19
J: TRBJ1-4
size: .
D: .
DNA: TGTGCCAGTAGATTCAATAGGAGGGAGGAAGAAGAAAAACTGTTTTTT
CDR3: CASRFNRREEEEKLFF

V: TRBV14
J: TRBJ2-2
size: few
D: TRBD1
DNA: TGTGCCAGCAGCCCCATCGGACAGGCGAACACCGGGGAGCTGTTTTTT
CDR3: CASSPIGQANTGELFF

V: TRBV6-6
J: TRBJ2-1
size: .
D: TRBD1
DNA: TGTGCCAGCAGGATGACAGGGGCCCCGGATGAGCAGTTCTTC
CDR3: CASRMTGAPDEQFF

V: TRBV25-1
J: TRBJ2-1
size: .
D: TRBD2
DNA: TGTGCCAGCAGTGGGACCGGGACTAGCTTATACAATGAGCAGTTCTTC
CDR3: CASSGTGTSLYNEQFF

V: TRBV5-4
J: TRBJ2-5
size: .
D: TRBD2
DNA: TGTGCCAGCAGCTTGGCCTCTAGCGGGGGACCAAAAGAGACCCAGTACTTC
CDR3: CASSLASSGGPKETQYF

V: TRBV6-1
J: TRBJ1-5
size: .
D: .
DNA: TGTGCCAGCAGTGAAAACGCGCGGGTTAGCAATCAGCCCCAGCATTTT
CDR3: CASSENARVSNQPQHF

V: TRBV2
J: TRBJ1-6
size: once
D: .
DNA: TGTGCCAGCAAGGGTGAGGGTGTGGTTAATTCACCCCTCCACTTT
CDR3: CASKGEGVVNSPLHF